The entry that follows covers one T cell receptor beta chain sequence. Libraries were prepared by immunoSEQ multiplex PCR; TCRdb keeps only in-frame clonotypes and omits some of them. Counted here are more than 55,000 clones, roughly 94% occurring once; the ten biggest clones make up about 3%. The CDR3 covers 15 residues. Germline V gene lookup returns CDR1 SGHAT and CDR2 FQDESV (reference sequence). Losses at the gene ends were 0 bases for V and 6 bases for J; bases not matched to a gene: 4. The data are from a study of T cell changes during pregnancy in multiple sclerosis. This TCR was recovered from a female donor with multiple sclerosis, enrolled in a pregnancy study. The material sequenced was CD8+ T cells from peripheral blood mononuclear cells, taken in the third trimester of pregnancy. The chain is built from TRBV11-1 and TRBJ2-4; 8 nucleotides match TRBD2. For the CDR3, the DNA is TGTGCCAGCAGCTTAGCCCCCGGGGGGGGAAACATTCAGTACTTC. Encoded protein: CASSLAPGGGNIQYF.